Detailed here is one T cell receptor beta chain. Germline V gives CDR1 MGHRA, CDR2 YSYEKL. V lost 0 bases and J lost 5, with 5 bases in between. This CDR3 comprises 13 residues. This entry belongs to a study of OX40 agonist ivuxolimab in advanced cancers. On the study more broadly: Earlier treatment with anti-PD-1, anti-PD-L1 or anti-CTLA-4 was permitted, and about 40% had received some.

Clones were sequenced by immunoSEQ multiplex PCR, and TCRdb holds only the in-frame ones, with some missing. The table shows tens of thousands of clones, with about 88% occurring only once. The chain combines TRBV4-1 with TRBJ2-1, with D unclear. The sequenced sample was CD4+ or CD8+ T cells sorted from blood, obtained in a trial of the OX40 agonist ivuxolimab. This clonotype was obtained from an adult with an advanced solid tumor such as melanoma, head and neck, liver or kidney cancer. For the CDR3, the DNA is TGCGCCAGCAGCCAAGATCTGGACAATGAGCAGTTCTTC. The encoded protein is CASSQDLDNEQFF.